This T cell receptor beta chain was documented in a study of human T cells and chemical hapten exposure. At the level of the study: DPC at 0.01% went onto the upper back in patch tests, read at 6 days. Overall study findings and caveats: TCRs above 1 in 1000 frequency stayed constant with DPC sensitization.

Original processing methods: Sample TCR totals centred on a median of 95,638, ranging roughly 23,224 to 700,000. One entry per CDR3 protein, called by TCRdb with MiXCR from the RACE reads. The V and J calls, along with clone size, are taken from TCRdb and not from the paper's own processing. The sample gives around 300,000 distinct CDR3 sequences, under 9% of which show up once; around 8.4% is in the top ten. About this clonotype: Its antigen is unidentified.

CDR1 and CDR2 (germline): SGDLS, YYNGEE. V lost 0 bases and J lost 0, with 8 bases in between. The CDR3 covers 15 residues. Documented time point: patch test 1, 2 weeks after DPC sensitization. Treatment meaning: therapeutic diphenylcyclopropenone sensitization with weekly scalp DPC. It was from unfractionated whole blood that total RNA was extracted. The rearrangement uses TRBV9 and TRBJ2-3; D call uncertain. This clonotype was obtained from a woman between 18 and 29 years old with alopecia areata. Some clones in this sample may be carry-over from other donors' samples. The specimen comprised whole blood, sampled in connection with sensitization to the hapten diphenylcyclopropenone (DPC). This CDR3 reads CASSVATASTDTQYF. CDR3 DNA: TGTGCCAGCAGCGTAGCGACCGCTAGCACAGATACGCAGTATTTT.